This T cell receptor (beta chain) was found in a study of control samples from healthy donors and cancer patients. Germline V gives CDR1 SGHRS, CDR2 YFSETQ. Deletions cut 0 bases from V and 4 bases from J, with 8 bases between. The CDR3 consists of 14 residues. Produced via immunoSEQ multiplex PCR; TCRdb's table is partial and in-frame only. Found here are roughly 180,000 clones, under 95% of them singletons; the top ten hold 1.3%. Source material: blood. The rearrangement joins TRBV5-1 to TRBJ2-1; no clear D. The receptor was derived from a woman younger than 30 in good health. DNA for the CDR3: TGCGCCAGCAGCTTGGCTCCACCGTACAATGAGCAGTTCTTC. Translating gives CASSLAPPYNEQFF.